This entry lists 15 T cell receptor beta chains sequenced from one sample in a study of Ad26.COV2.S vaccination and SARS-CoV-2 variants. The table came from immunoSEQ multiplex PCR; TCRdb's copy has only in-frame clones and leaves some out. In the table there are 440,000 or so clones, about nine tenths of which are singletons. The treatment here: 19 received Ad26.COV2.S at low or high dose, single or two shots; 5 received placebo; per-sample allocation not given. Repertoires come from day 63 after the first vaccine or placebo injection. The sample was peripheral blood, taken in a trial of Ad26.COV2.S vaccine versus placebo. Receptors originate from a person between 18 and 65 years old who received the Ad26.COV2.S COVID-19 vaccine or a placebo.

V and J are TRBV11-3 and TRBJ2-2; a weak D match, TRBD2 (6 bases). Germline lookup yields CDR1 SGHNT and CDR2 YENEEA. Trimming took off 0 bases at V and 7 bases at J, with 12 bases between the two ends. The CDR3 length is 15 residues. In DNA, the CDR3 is TGTGCCAGCAGCTTAGATGGGAGGAGCGGCGGGGAGCTGTTTTTT. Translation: CASSLDGRSGGELFF.

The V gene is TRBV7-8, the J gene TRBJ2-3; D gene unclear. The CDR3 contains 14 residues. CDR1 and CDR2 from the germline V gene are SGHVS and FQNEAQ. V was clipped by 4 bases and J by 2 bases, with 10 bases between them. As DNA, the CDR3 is TGTGCCAGCAGCTCCTGGTTCACCACAGATACGCAGTATTTT. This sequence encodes CASSSWFTTDTQYF.

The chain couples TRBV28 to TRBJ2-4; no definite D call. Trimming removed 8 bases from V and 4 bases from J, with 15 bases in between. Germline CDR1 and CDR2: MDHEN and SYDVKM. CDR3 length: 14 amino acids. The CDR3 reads CASGEGALKNIQYF. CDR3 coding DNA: TGTGCCAGCGGCGAAGGAGCCTTAAAAAACATTCAGTACTTC.

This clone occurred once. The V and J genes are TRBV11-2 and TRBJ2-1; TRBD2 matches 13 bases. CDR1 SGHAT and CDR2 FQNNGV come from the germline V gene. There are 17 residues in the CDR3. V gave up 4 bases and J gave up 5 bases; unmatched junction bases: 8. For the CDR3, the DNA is TGTGCCAGCAGCTATAGACTAGCGGGAGGCTGGGACAATGAGCAGTTCTTC. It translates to CASSYRLAGGWDNEQFF.

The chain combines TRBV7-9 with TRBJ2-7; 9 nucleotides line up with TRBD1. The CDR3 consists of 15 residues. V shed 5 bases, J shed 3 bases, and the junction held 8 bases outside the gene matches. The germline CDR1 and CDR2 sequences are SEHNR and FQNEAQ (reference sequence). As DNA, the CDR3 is TGTGCCAGCAGCATGGGGGACAGGGCGAACTACGAGCAGTACTTC. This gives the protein CASSMGDRANYEQYF.

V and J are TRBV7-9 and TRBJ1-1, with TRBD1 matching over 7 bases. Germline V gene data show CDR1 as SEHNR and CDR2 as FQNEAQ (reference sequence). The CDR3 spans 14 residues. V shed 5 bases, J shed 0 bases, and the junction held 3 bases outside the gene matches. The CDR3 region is CASSQQGLNTEAFF. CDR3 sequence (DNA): TGTGCCAGCAGCCAACAGGGGCTGAACACTGAAGCTTTCTTT.

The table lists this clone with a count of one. The CDR3 DNA reads as TGTGCCAGCAGCAGTCTAGCAAACAATGAGCAGTTCTTC. Translated, it gives CASSSLANNEQFF. The V call is TRBV9, the J call TRBJ2-1; maybe TRBD2 (5 bases). CDR3 length equals 13 residues. Germline V gene data show CDR1 as SGDLS and CDR2 as YYNGEE. V lost 4 bases and J 5 bases, leaving 10 bases between the germline ends.

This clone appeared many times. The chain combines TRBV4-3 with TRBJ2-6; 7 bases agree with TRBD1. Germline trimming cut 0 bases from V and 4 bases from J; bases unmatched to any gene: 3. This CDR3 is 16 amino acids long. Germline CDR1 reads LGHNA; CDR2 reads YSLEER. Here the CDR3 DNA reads TGCGCCAGCAGCCAAGACGAGGGGGCCGGGGCCAACGTCCTGACTTTC. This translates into CASSQDEGAGANVLTF.

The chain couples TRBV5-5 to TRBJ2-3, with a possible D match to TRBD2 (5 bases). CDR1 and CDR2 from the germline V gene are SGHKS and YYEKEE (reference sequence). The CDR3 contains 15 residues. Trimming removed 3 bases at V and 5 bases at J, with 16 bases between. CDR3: CASSSMTTSQDTQYF. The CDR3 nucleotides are TGTGCCAGCAGCTCAATGACTACAAGCCAAGATACGCAGTATTTT.

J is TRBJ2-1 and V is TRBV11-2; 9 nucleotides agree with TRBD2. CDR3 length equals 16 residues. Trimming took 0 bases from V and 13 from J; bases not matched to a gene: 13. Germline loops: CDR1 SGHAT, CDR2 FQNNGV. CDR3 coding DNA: TGTGCCAGCAGCTTAGATGGGTCGTTTAGCGGGAGCGTACAGTTCTTC. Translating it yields CASSLDGSFSGSVQFF.

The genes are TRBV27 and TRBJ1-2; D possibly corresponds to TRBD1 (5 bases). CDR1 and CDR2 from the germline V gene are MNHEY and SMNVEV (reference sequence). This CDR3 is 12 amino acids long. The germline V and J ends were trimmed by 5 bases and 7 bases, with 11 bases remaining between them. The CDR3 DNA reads TGTGCCAGCAGTACAACAGGATTTGGCTACACCTTC. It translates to CASSTTGFGYTF.

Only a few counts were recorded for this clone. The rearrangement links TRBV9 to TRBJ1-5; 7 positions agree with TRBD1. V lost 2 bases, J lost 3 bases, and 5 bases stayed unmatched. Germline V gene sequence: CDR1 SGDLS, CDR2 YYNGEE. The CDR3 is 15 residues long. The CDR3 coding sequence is TGTGCCAGCAGCGTGGGGACAGCAAACAATCAGCCCCAGCATTTT. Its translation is CASSVGTANNQPQHF.

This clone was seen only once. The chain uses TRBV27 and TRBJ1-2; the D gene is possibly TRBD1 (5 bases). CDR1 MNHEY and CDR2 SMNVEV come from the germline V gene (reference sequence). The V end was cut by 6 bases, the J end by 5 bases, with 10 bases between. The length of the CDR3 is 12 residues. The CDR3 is CASSSWGYGYTF. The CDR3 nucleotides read TGTGCCAGCAGCTCCTGGGGGTATGGCTACACCTTC.

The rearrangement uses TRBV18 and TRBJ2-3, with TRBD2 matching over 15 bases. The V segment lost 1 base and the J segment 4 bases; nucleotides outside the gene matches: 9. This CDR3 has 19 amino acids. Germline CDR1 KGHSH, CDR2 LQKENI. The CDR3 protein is CASSPQRTSGRAGADTQYF. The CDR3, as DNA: TGTGCCAGCTCACCACAGCGGACTAGCGGGAGGGCAGGTGCAGATACGCAGTATTTT.

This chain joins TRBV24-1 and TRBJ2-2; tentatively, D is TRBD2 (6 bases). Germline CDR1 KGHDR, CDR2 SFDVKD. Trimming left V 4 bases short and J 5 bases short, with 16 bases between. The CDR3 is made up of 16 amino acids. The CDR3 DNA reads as TGTGCCACCAGTGACCCCGGGACTGCCCCGACCGGGGAGCTGTTTTTT. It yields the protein CATSDPGTAPTGELFF.